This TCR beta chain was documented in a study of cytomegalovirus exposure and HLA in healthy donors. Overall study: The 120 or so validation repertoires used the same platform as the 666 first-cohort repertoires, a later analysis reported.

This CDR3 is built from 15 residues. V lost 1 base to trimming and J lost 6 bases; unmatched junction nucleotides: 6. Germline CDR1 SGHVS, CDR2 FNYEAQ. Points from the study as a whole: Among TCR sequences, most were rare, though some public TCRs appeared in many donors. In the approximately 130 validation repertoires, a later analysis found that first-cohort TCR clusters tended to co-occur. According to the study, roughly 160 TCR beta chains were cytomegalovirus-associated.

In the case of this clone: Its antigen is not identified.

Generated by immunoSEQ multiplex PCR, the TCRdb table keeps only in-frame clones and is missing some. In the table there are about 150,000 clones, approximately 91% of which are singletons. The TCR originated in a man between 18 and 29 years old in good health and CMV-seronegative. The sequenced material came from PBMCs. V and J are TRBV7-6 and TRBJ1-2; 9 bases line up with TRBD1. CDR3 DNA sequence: TGTGCCAGCAGCTTAGAGGGACAGGGTACCCATGGCTACACCTTC. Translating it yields CASSLEGQGTHGYTF. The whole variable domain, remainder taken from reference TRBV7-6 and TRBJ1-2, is GAGVSQSPRYKVTKRGQDVALRCDPISGHVSLYWYRQALGQGPEFLTYFNYEAQQDKSGLPNDRFSAERPEGSISTLTIQRTEQRDSAMYRCASSLEGQGTHGYTFGSGTRLTVV.